This T cell receptor (beta chain) was sequenced for a study of CD8+ T cells in alopecia areata. CDR1 and CDR2 (germline): GTSNPN, SVGIG (reference sequence). CDR3 length: 11 amino acids. V dropped 2 bases and J dropped 9 bases, with 10 bases sitting between them. A few counts support this clone. RNA was isolated and reverse transcribed to cDNA, the sequencing template. Method: immunoSEQ multiplex PCR; TCRdb's copy keeps in-frame clones and lacks some. This table has over 120,000 clones, roughly 62% appearing once. This specimen consisted of CD4+ T cells sorted from blood, obtained at week 0. The genes are TRBV30 and TRBJ2-5, with D perhaps matching TRBD2 (5 bases). The sequence was obtained from a human donor with alopecia areata. CDR3 nucleotide sequence: TGTGCCTGGAGTTTCCTGGGAGCCCAGTACTTC. Amino acids: CAWSFLGAQYF.